These 29 T cell receptor beta chains were sequenced from one sample in a study of OX40 agonist ivuxolimab in advanced cancers. Data came from immunoSEQ multiplex PCR; TCRdb stores just in-frame clones and leaves some out. In the table there are 100,000 or so clones, roughly 87% of which are singletons. The sequences come from CD4+ or CD8+ T cells sorted from blood, collected in a trial of the OX40 agonist ivuxolimab. The origin of the receptors is an adult with an advanced solid tumor such as melanoma, head and neck, liver or kidney cancer.

The chain carries TRBV11-1 and TRBJ2-7; either TRBD1 or TRBD2 may supply D (5 bases each). The V end lost 4 bases, the J end lost 5 bases, and 9 bases lay between the germline ends. Looked up from germline, CDR1 is SGHAT and CDR2 is FQDESV (reference sequence). The CDR3 is made up of 12 amino acids. The DNA for the CDR3 is TGTGCCAGCAGCTCCGGGGCAGACGAGCAGTACTTC. Its translation is CASSSGADEQYF.

This chain links TRBV30 with TRBJ2-5; D remains unclear. Germline V gene lookup returns CDR1 GTSNPN and CDR2 SVGIG (reference sequence). V lost 5 bases and J lost 1, with 11 bases in between. CDR3 size: 13 residues. The CDR3: CAWRRRPQETQYF. The CDR3 region has the DNA TGTGCCTGGCGTCGAAGACCCCAAGAGACCCAGTACTTC.

The CDR3 sequence is CASSSRPEGTEAFF. As DNA, the CDR3 is TGTGCCAGCAGCTCCCGACCGGAGGGCACTGAAGCTTTCTTT. The chain has TRBV7-3 and TRBJ1-1; the D is unclear. Germline V gene lookup returns CDR1 SGHTA and CDR2 FQGTGA. Trimming shortened V by 4 bases and J by 4 bases, and 13 bases separated the two germline ends. The CDR3 sequence is 14 residues long.

The chain combines TRBV30 with TRBJ2-7; D is undetermined. The CDR3 extends over 13 amino acids. V dropped 1 base and J dropped 5 bases, with 12 bases sitting between them. Germline V gene lookup returns CDR1 GTSNPN and CDR2 SVGIG (reference sequence). The CDR3 DNA sequence: TGTGCCTGGAGTGCCCCCGGGCTCCACGAGCAGTACTTC. As protein: CAWSAPGLHEQYF.

This clone came up once. The chain joins TRBV18 to TRBJ2-2, with 12 nucleotides matching TRBD2. CDR1 is KGHSH, CDR2 LQKENI, per germline. The CDR3 extends over 17 amino acids. V was clipped by 2 bases and J by 0 bases; unmatched bases: 1. The CDR3 protein is CASSPSSGGANTGELFF. The CDR3 bases are TGTGCCAGCTCACCATCTAGCGGGGGGGCGAACACCGGGGAGCTGTTTTTT.

This chain uses TRBV6-1 with TRBJ2-4; D possibly corresponds to TRBD2 (5 bases). CDR1 is MNHNS and CDR2 is SASEGT in the germline V gene. The CDR3 length is 15 residues. Deletions cut 1 base from V and 6 bases from J, with 13 bases between. CDR3: CASSEDRGRGNIQYF. The CDR3 coding sequence is TGTGCCAGCAGTGAAGATCGAGGGCGCGGAAACATTCAGTACTTC.

The V and J genes are TRBV20-1 and TRBJ1-2; D is uncertain. V dropped 3 bases and J dropped 5 bases, with 7 bases sitting between them. CDR1 and CDR2 from the germline V gene are DFQATT and SNEGSKA (reference sequence). The CDR3 runs to 11 residues. DNA for the CDR3: TGCAGTGCTAGGCTGGGGTATGGCTACACCTTC. Its protein is CSARLGYGYTF.

This clone was recorded once. The genes are TRBV18 and TRBJ1-1, with D tentatively TRBD1 (6 bases). CDR3 length: 14 residues. V was clipped by 4 bases and J by 4 bases, with 13 bases between them. Looked up from germline, CDR1 is KGHSH and CDR2 is LQKENI. The CDR3 loop reads CASSLGQPSTEAFF. The CDR3 DNA follows: TGTGCCAGCTCACTAGGACAGCCCTCCACTGAAGCTTTCTTT.

J is TRBJ1-3 and V is TRBV25-1, with unresolved D. CDR1 MGHDK and CDR2 SYGVNS come from the germline V gene. The CDR3 length is 16 residues. Trimming removed 1 base from V and 0 bases from J, with 10 bases in between. CDR3 DNA: TGTGCCAGCAGTGAATTTAGAAGCCACTCTGGAAACACCATATATTTT. Amino acids: CASSEFRSHSGNTIYF. Supplemented by reference TRBV25-1 and TRBJ1-3, the full variable domain reads EADIYQTPRYLVIGTGKKITLECSQTMGHDKMYWYQQDPGMELHLIHYSYGVNSTEKGDLSSESTVSRIRTEHFPLTLESARPSHTSQYLCASSEFRSHSGNTIYFGEGSWLTVV.

The chain couples TRBV7-9 to TRBJ1-5; D uncertain. Trimming took off 5 bases at V and 7 bases at J, with 12 bases between the two ends. There are 13 residues in the CDR3. CDR1 is SEHNR, CDR2 FQNEAQ, per germline (reference sequence). The CDR3 spells CASSPSREQPQHF. The CDR3 DNA is TGTGCCAGCAGCCCGTCGAGGGAACAGCCCCAGCATTTT.

This clone was seen more than once but under ten times. The chain joins TRBV6-6 to TRBJ2-5; 9 nucleotides align to TRBD2. The CDR3 totals 15 residues. Per the germline V gene, CDR1 is MNHNY and CDR2 is SVGAGI (reference sequence). Trimming cost V 2 bases and J 1 base; bases outside gene matches: 2. The DNA for the CDR3 is TGTGCCAGCAGTTACCGGCGGGGGGGCCAAGAGACCCAGTACTTC. Translating gives CASSYRRGGQETQYF.

The CDR3 protein is CASSQPGTGGRRYAEAFF. In DNA form, the CDR3 reads TGTGCCAGCAGCCAACCCGGGACAGGGGGTAGAAGATACGCTGAAGCTTTCTTT. This chain links TRBV7-8 with TRBJ1-1; TRBD1 agrees at 11 bases. The CDR3 has 18 residues. Germline-derived CDR1 and CDR2 are SGHVS and FQNEAQ. The J segment lost 6 bases and the V segment lost 5 bases, leaving 17 bases of the junction unmatched.

V gene TRBV7-2 combines with J gene TRBJ1-2; possibly TRBD1 for D (6 bases). Looked up from germline, CDR1 is SGHTA and CDR2 is FQGNSA. Trimming cost V 1 base and J 7 bases, with 19 bases left between them. CDR3 length equals 16 residues. The CDR3 DNA sequence: TGTGCCAGCAGCTTAGAGCCGCTTACAGGGCGCGGTGGCTACACCTTC. Translating it yields CASSLEPLTGRGGYTF.

The chain couples TRBV9 to TRBJ1-1; D is undetermined. Looked up from germline, CDR1 is SGDLS and CDR2 is YYNGEE. Trimming shortened V by 1 base and J by 7 bases, and 11 bases separated the two germline ends. The CDR3 covers 13 residues. CDR3 region: CASSVKAGVEAFF. The CDR3 bases are TGTGCCAGCAGCGTAAAAGCTGGAGTTGAAGCTTTCTTT.

The V gene is TRBV30, the J gene TRBJ1-3; no definite D call. Germline V lookup: CDR1 GTSNPN, CDR2 SVGIG (reference sequence). The length of the CDR3 is 17 residues. Trimming took off 3 bases at V and 0 bases at J, with 18 bases between the two ends. This CDR3 is CAWRGPRQPYSGNTIYF. As DNA, the CDR3 is TGTGCCTGGAGAGGGCCGAGACAACCTTACTCTGGAAACACCATATATTTT.

The rearrangement joins TRBV4-2 to TRBJ1-2; D unresolved. Germline V gene data show CDR1 as LGHNA and CDR2 as YNFKEQ. This CDR3 has 13 residues. Trimming left V 5 bases short and J 5 bases short, with 12 bases between. CDR3 sequence (DNA): TGTGCCAGCAGCTTGAGTCCAACTTATGGCTACACCTTC. This sequence encodes CASSLSPTYGYTF.

This clone was seen a single time. The CDR3 DNA follows: TGTGCTAGTGGTTTGGCTAGCGGGGGGGCCTCCTACGAGCAGTACTTC. Translation gives CASGLASGGASYEQYF. This sequence joins TRBV12-5 and TRBJ2-7, with 12 bases matching TRBD2. V shed 1 base and J 0 bases; nucleotides not matched to a gene: 1. The germline gives CDR1 LGHNT, CDR2 FRNRAP. This CDR3 has 16 amino acids.

This clone was observed a single time. The chain employs TRBV7-9 and TRBJ1-1, with 7 bases identical to TRBD1. Trimming cost V 7 bases and J 0 bases; bases outside gene matches: 2. Germline V gene lookup returns CDR1 SEHNR and CDR2 FQNEAQ (reference sequence). This CDR3 spans 13 amino acids. The DNA of the CDR3 is TGTGCCAGCATGGACAGGCTGAACACTGAAGCTTTCTTT. This gives the protein CASMDRLNTEAFF.

This clone was detected once. CDR3 in DNA: TGTGCCAGCAGCTCCCCGGATGGCTATGGCTACACCTTC. It encodes CASSSPDGYGYTF. This chain links TRBV11-3 with TRBJ1-2; D gene ambiguous. Germline CDR1 reads SGHNT; CDR2 reads YENEEA. The CDR3 runs 13 residues. Trimming stripped 4 bases from V and 4 bases from J, with 10 bases between.

This chain links TRBV5-4 with TRBJ1-1; D is unresolved. Germline V gene sequence: CDR1 SGHNT, CDR2 YYREEE (reference sequence). The CDR3 is 13 residues long. V dropped 7 bases and J dropped 1 base, with 11 bases sitting between them. CDR3 sequence: CASGRETNTEAFF. CDR3 nucleotide sequence: TGTGCCAGCGGAAGGGAGACGAACACTGAAGCTTTCTTT.

V gene TRBV27 combines with J gene TRBJ1-1; TRBD1 agrees at 9 bases. The CDR3 runs to 14 residues. The germline CDR1 and CDR2 sequences are MNHEY and SMNVEV (reference sequence). Unmatched junction bases numbered 6, after V lost 4 bases and J lost 6 bases. Written as DNA, the CDR3 is TGTGCCAGCAGTTGGACACAGGGGGCGTCTGAAGCTTTCTTT. Protein sequence: CASSWTQGASEAFF.

There are a few counts of this clone. The gene calls are TRBV19 and TRBJ1-1, with 10 bases that match TRBD1. Trimming at V came to 7 bases and at J to 5 bases, leaving 4 bases not matched to a gene. Germline loops: CDR1 LNHDA, CDR2 SQIVND (reference sequence). This CDR3 contains 13 residues. The CDR3 nucleotides are TGTGCCAGTAACAGACAGGGGGCGACTGAAGCTTTCTTT. Its translation: CASNRQGATEAFF.

As for this clone: The sample contains more than one DNA sequence encoding this CDR3. CDR3 residues: CASRAESYEQYF. The CDR3 nucleotides are TGTGCCAGCAGGGCGGAATCCTACGAGCAGTACTTC. This sequence joins TRBV6-6 and TRBJ2-7, with D unresolved. This CDR3 is built from 12 residues. Per germline, CDR1 MNHNY and CDR2 SVGAGI (reference sequence). V lost 6 bases, J lost 1 base, and 7 bases lay in between.

The chain uses TRBV5-1 and TRBJ2-2; TRBD1 might be the D (5 bases). Germline CDR1 SGHRS, CDR2 YFSETQ. V dropped 2 bases and J dropped 1 base, with 12 bases sitting between them. This CDR3 region has 16 residues. DNA for the CDR3: TGCGCCAGCAGCTTTGAGCCCCAGGGGAACACCGGGGAGCTGTTTTTT. The encoded protein is CASSFEPQGNTGELFF.

The V and J genes are TRBV7-9 and TRBJ2-3; D is undetermined. CDR1 and CDR2 (germline): SEHNR, FQNEAQ (reference sequence). V was clipped by 3 bases and J by 1 base, with 11 bases between them. CDR3 length equals 15 residues. The CDR3: CASSFGSWGTDTQYF. CDR3 in DNA: TGTGCCAGCAGCTTTGGATCCTGGGGCACAGATACGCAGTATTTT.

This sequence joins TRBV7-2 and TRBJ2-7; the match to TRBD2 covers 8 bases. V lost 4 bases to trimming and J lost 4 bases; unmatched junction nucleotides: 3. CDR1 and CDR2 (germline): SGHTA, FQGNSA. The CDR3 extends over 13 amino acids. The CDR3 region has the DNA TGTGCCAGCAGCTGGGGACTAGATTACGAGCAGTACTTC. It is translated as CASSWGLDYEQYF. Full variable domain (outside the CDR3, taken from reference TRBV7-2 and TRBJ2-7): GAGVSQSPSNKVTEKGKDVELRCDPISGHTALYWYRQSLGQGLEFLIYFQGNSAPDKSGLPSDRFSAERTGGSVSTLTIQRTQQEDSAVYLCASSWGLDYEQYFGPGTRLTVT.

This chain joins TRBV19 and TRBJ1-1; weak D call: TRBD1 (5 bases). The CDR3 totals 17 residues. V lost 7 bases, J lost 4 bases, and 25 bases lay in between. CDR1 LNHDA and CDR2 SQIVND come from the germline V gene (reference sequence). The CDR3 nucleotides read TGTGCCAGTACCCTCGGGGGTCTTTGGGGTTCTGTCACTGAAGCTTTCTTT. Encoded protein: CASTLGGLWGSVTEAFF. The full variable domain, in which reference TRBV19 and TRBJ1-1 provide the parts outside the CDR3, is DGGITQSPKYLFRKEGQNVTLSCEQNLNHDAMYWYRQDPGQGLRLIYYSQIVNDFQKGDIAEGYSVSREKKESFPLTVTSAQKNPTAFYLCASTLGGLWGSVTEAFFGQGTRLTVV.

The chain carries TRBV28 and TRBJ2-7; 8 bases align to TRBD1. V was pared by 6 bases and J by 5 bases, with 9 bases of the junction left unmatched. Per the germline V gene, CDR1 is MDHEN and CDR2 is SYDVKM. The CDR3 sequence is 14 residues long. Written as DNA, the CDR3 is TGTGCCAGCAGGGACCAAGGACAGGGCGACGAGCAGTACTTC. It codes for CASRDQGQGDEQYF.

The rearrangement uses TRBV5-4 and TRBJ1-2, with D maybe TRBD1 (5 bases). From germline, CDR1 is SGHNT and CDR2 YYREEE (reference sequence). This CDR3 spans 14 amino acids. With 0 bases removed from V and 0 bases from J, the gap between germline ends came to 6 bases. The CDR3 region has the DNA TGTGCCAGCAGCTTGGACAGGTCTAACTATGGCTACACCTTC. Amino acid sequence: CASSLDRSNYGYTF.